These 18 T cell receptor beta chains share one sample of origin, sequenced in a study of stem cell transplantation in POMP-related autoinflammatory disease. TCRdb's table, derived via immunoSEQ multiplex PCR, lists solely in-frame clones and lacks some. This table has about 6,900 clones, 80% to 85% appearing once. The source material was a CXCR5-defined cell subset from PBMCs. These receptors were collected from a human donor in good health.

The chain has TRBV7-2 and TRBJ2-7; tentatively, D is TRBD2 (6 bases). The CDR3 runs 13 residues. V was shortened by 5 bases and J by 7 bases, with 15 bases between the two germline ends. Germline V CDR1 and CDR2: SGHTA, FQGNSA. The CDR3 nucleotides are TGTGCCAGCAGCCCGGCCGGGACTTGGGAGCAGTACTTC. Protein product: CASSPAGTWEQYF.

For the CDR3, the DNA is TGCGCCAGCAGCTTAGGGGGTCCTGAAGCTTTCTTT. As protein: CASSLGGPEAFF. The J gene is TRBJ1-1, the V gene TRBV5-1, with D possibly TRBD1 on 6 matching bases. Looked up from germline, CDR1 is SGHRS and CDR2 is YFSETQ. V dropped 2 bases and J dropped 6 bases, with 8 bases sitting between them. The CDR3 runs to 12 residues.

The chain recombines TRBV18 with TRBJ2-5, with a possible D match to TRBD2 (6 bases). The length of the CDR3 is 15 residues. Trimming cost V 6 bases and J 4 bases, with 18 bases left between them. Germline loops: CDR1 KGHSH, CDR2 LQKENI. The CDR3: CASSPGGAGGETQYF. CDR3 sequence (DNA): TGTGCCAGCTCCCCCGGGGGAGCGGGTGGAGAGACCCAGTACTTC.

The chain uses TRBV19 and TRBJ2-5; TRBD2 is a possible D gene (5 bases). The V and J ends lost 5 bases and 2 bases respectively, with 12 bases between them. The CDR3 runs to 14 residues. CDR1 and CDR2 (germline): LNHDA, SQIVND (reference sequence). CDR3 in DNA: TGTGCCAGTAGTCGGCGGGCCCTTCAAGAGACCCAGTACTTC. The encoded protein is CASSRRALQETQYF.

The J gene is TRBJ2-1, the V gene TRBV9, with D perhaps matching TRBD1 (6 bases). The V end lost 1 base, the J end lost 4 bases, and 12 bases lay between the germline ends. The CDR3 has 15 residues. Per the germline V gene, CDR1 is SGDLS and CDR2 is YYNGEE. CDR3: CASSVSAGDYNEQFF. CDR3 nucleotide sequence: TGTGCCAGCAGCGTATCGGCAGGGGATTACAATGAGCAGTTCTTC.

The chain recombines TRBV5-8 with TRBJ2-7; 7 positions agree with TRBD1. The CDR3 is 14 residues long. The junction had 3 bases not matched to a gene; V was cut back by 3 bases and J by 0 bases. Germline CDR1 reads SGHTS; CDR2 reads YDEGEE. CDR3 region: CASSWGQLSYEQYF. The CDR3 DNA is TGTGCCAGCAGCTGGGGACAGCTCTCCTACGAGCAGTACTTC.

A single count supports this clone. V is TRBV6-5 and J is TRBJ1-4; 8 nucleotides line up with TRBD1. Per the germline V gene, CDR1 is MNHEY and CDR2 is SVGAGI. The CDR3 runs 14 residues. After removal of 6 bases from V and 7 bases from J, the junction contained 7 bases not matched to a gene. In DNA, the CDR3 is TGTGCCAGCAGCCCGGACAGGGATACTGAAAAACTGTTTTTT. It specifies CASSPDRDTEKLFF.

The CDR3: CASSATPTGPVSTEAFF. The DNA of the CDR3 is TGTGCCAGCAGCGCGACCCCAACGGGACCGGTATCCACTGAAGCTTTCTTT. The chain combines TRBV9 with TRBJ1-1, with a possible D match to TRBD1 (5 bases). The germline V and J ends were trimmed by 3 bases and 4 bases, with 22 bases remaining between them. The germline gives CDR1 SGDLS, CDR2 YYNGEE. This CDR3 has 17 amino acids.

This chain links TRBV14 with TRBJ2-5, with 9 bases matching TRBD1. The J segment lost 5 bases and the V segment lost 1 base, leaving 5 bases of the junction unmatched. This CDR3 comprises 15 residues. CDR1 is SGHDN and CDR2 is FVKESK in the germline V gene. CDR3 protein: CASSQATGGAETQYF. The DNA of the CDR3 is TGTGCCAGCAGCCAAGCCACAGGGGGCGCGGAGACCCAGTACTTC.

The chain is built from TRBV6-1 and TRBJ1-5; tentative D call: TRBD1 (5 bases). The CDR3 extends over 14 amino acids. Germline values: CDR1 MNHNS, CDR2 SASEGT. V lost 6 bases and J 2 bases, leaving 11 bases between the germline ends. The CDR3 protein is CASSRAGGNQPQHF. DNA for the CDR3: TGTGCCAGCAGCAGGGCGGGGGGCAATCAGCCCCAGCATTTT.

V is TRBV19 and J is TRBJ2-4, with D perhaps TRBD1 (6 bases). The V gene's germline CDR1 is LNHDA and CDR2 SQIVND (reference sequence). Trimming pared 1 base from V and 7 bases from J, leaving 14 bases between. The CDR3 covers 15 residues. The CDR3 sequence: CASSIAGDIRNIQYF. CDR3 DNA sequence: TGTGCCAGTAGTATAGCCGGGGACATCCGTAACATTCAGTACTTC.

DNA for the CDR3: TGTGCCAGCAGCCGATCCGTAGCGGGGGGACAGGGTGAGCAGTTCTTC. Amino acid sequence: CASSRSVAGGQGEQFF. The chain combines TRBV7-3 with TRBJ2-1; D is perhaps TRBD2 (10 bases). The CDR3 totals 16 residues. Trimming took 5 bases from V and 9 from J, leaving 23 bases between them. Germline V gene data show CDR1 as SGHTA and CDR2 as FQGTGA.

This chain uses TRBV2 with TRBJ1-2; TRBD1 might be the D (5 bases). The CDR3 consists of 18 residues. Trimming cost V 4 bases and J 6 bases, with 27 bases left between them. Germline V CDR1 and CDR2: SNHLY, FYNNEI. CDR3: CASSGVWAGITKGDGYTF. CDR3 nucleotide sequence: TGTGCCAGCAGTGGGGTTTGGGCAGGTATCACGAAAGGGGATGGCTACACCTTC.

This chain joins TRBV5-4 and TRBJ1-4, with D perhaps matching TRBD1 (6 bases). V was shortened by 4 bases and J by 0 bases, with 19 bases between the two germline ends. This CDR3 comprises 18 residues. Germline CDR1 SGHNT, CDR2 YYREEE (reference sequence). In nucleotides, the CDR3 is TGTGCCAGCAGCCCTGGGGGGGGCACAGGTGCAACTAATGAAAAACTGTTTTTT. This translates into CASSPGGGTGATNEKLFF.

The gene calls are TRBV7-2 and TRBJ1-3; no definite D call. The CDR3 length is 13 residues. V gave up 5 bases and J gave up 4 bases, with 9 bases separating them. CDR1 is SGHTA and CDR2 is FQGNSA in the germline V gene. The CDR3, as DNA: TGTGCCAGCAGCGCCGACTCGGGAAACACCATATATTTT. Translated: CASSADSGNTIYF.

J is TRBJ2-3 and V is TRBV5-1, with D possibly TRBD2 on 6 matching bases. The CDR3 is 14 amino acids. V shed 4 bases and J shed 6 bases, with 15 bases lying between them. Germline assignment: CDR1 SGHRS and CDR2 YFSETQ. CDR3 residues: CASSNGLRWDTQYF. The CDR3 DNA is TGCGCCAGCAGCAACGGACTAAGATGGGATACGCAGTATTTT.

The chain uses TRBV7-9 and TRBJ1-1; 8 bases fit TRBD1. The germline V gene encodes CDR1 SEHNR and CDR2 FQNEAQ (reference sequence). The CDR3 sequence is 15 residues long. V shed 6 bases and J 5 bases; nucleotides not matched to a gene: 11. CDR3 in DNA: TGTGCCAGCAGATTAACAGGGGGGAGGGGAACTGAAGCTTTCTTT. Encoded protein: CASRLTGGRGTEAFF.

Here the CDR3 DNA reads TGTGCCAGCAGCCAAGTGCGGGGAGGTGAGCAGTTCTTC. Its protein product is CASSQVRGGEQFF. The chain links TRBV14 to TRBJ2-1; the D gene is possibly TRBD2 (6 bases). The CDR3 extends over 13 amino acids. V lost 1 base, J lost 9 bases, and 10 bases lay in between. Germline CDR1 and CDR2: SGHDN and FVKESK.